Listed below are T cell receptor beta chains from one sample, sequenced in a study of Ad26.COV2.S vaccination and SARS-CoV-2 variants. Assay: immunoSEQ multiplex PCR; the TCRdb copy retains only in-frame clones and omits some. The repertoire holds 440,000 or so clones, with about 89% as singletons. The sample consisted of peripheral blood, taken in a trial of Ad26.COV2.S vaccine versus placebo. All receptors come from a person aged 18-65 years who received the Ad26.COV2.S COVID-19 vaccine or a placebo. Each CDR3 is given with its conserved first and last residue. Fields, in order: D gene, clone size, J gene, V gene, CDR3 DNA, CDR3 protein. The D gene is left open where the match is weak. Clone size is stated in some rows and not others, as once, few, many or a class when expanded.

d_call: -
clone_size: -
j_call: TRBJ2-2
v_call: TRBV18
cdr3_nt: TGTGCCAGCTCTCGCAGGGGTACCGGGGAGCTGTTTTTT
cdr3_aa: CASSRRGTGELFF

d_call: TRBD1
clone_size: once
j_call: TRBJ2-7
v_call: TRBV19
cdr3_nt: TGTGCCAGTACCGAACGGGGGACAGGTTACTACGAGCAGTACTTC
cdr3_aa: CASTERGTGYYEQYF

d_call: TRBD1
clone_size: -
j_call: TRBJ2-2
v_call: TRBV3-1/TRBV3-2
cdr3_nt: TGTGCCAGCAGCCAAGTGGGGACAGGGAACACCGGGGAGCTGTTTTTT
cdr3_aa: CASSQVGTGNTGELFF

d_call: TRBD1
clone_size: -
j_call: TRBJ1-5
v_call: TRBV19
cdr3_nt: TGTGCCAGTACCCCAGTTCGATCGGACAGGGGTCGTAGCAATCAGCCCCAGCATTTT
cdr3_aa: CASTPVRSDRGRSNQPQHF

d_call: TRBD1
clone_size: -
j_call: TRBJ1-2
v_call: TRBV6-5
cdr3_nt: TGTGCCAGCAGCGTGGGGACAGGGTATGGCTACACCTTC
cdr3_aa: CASSVGTGYGYTF

d_call: TRBD2
clone_size: -
j_call: TRBJ2-7
v_call: TRBV7-8
cdr3_nt: TGTGCCAGCAGCAACAGCGGTATAGCGGGGGGCTCCTACGAGCAGTACTTC
cdr3_aa: CASSNSGIAGGSYEQYF

d_call: TRBD2
clone_size: -
j_call: TRBJ2-3
v_call: TRBV29-1
cdr3_nt: TGCAGCGTCTTCTTTAGCGGGAGCATGACAGATACGCAGTATTTT
cdr3_aa: CSVFFSGSMTDTQYF

d_call: -
clone_size: -
j_call: TRBJ2-7
v_call: TRBV7-6
cdr3_nt: TGTGCCAGCAGCCGGGGACCGAACTCCTACGAGCAGTACTTC
cdr3_aa: CASSRGPNSYEQYF

d_call: -
clone_size: -
j_call: TRBJ2-3
v_call: TRBV5-1
cdr3_nt: TGCGCCAGCAGCCAAGGACAACTTGAGGATACGCAGTATTTT
cdr3_aa: CASSQGQLEDTQYF

d_call: -
clone_size: -
j_call: TRBJ2-2
v_call: TRBV6-5
cdr3_nt: TGTGCCAGCACCCTATTACAGGGGAACACCGGGGAGCTGTTTTTT
cdr3_aa: CASTLLQGNTGELFF

d_call: TRBD2
clone_size: -
j_call: TRBJ2-5
v_call: TRBV7-3
cdr3_nt: TGTGCCAGCAGCTTAACCCCCCTAGCGGGAGGGCGAGAGACCCAGTACTTC
cdr3_aa: CASSLTPLAGGRETQYF

d_call: TRBD1
clone_size: once
j_call: TRBJ1-6
v_call: TRBV3-1/TRBV3-2
cdr3_nt: TGTGCCAGCAGCCAAGGGACAGGGAGTCTCCCCCTCCACTTT
cdr3_aa: CASSQGTGSLPLHF

d_call: -
clone_size: few
j_call: TRBJ1-5
v_call: TRBV3-1/TRBV3-2
cdr3_nt: TGTGCCAGCAGCCGGACACCTAGCAATCAGCCCCAGCATTTT
cdr3_aa: CASSRTPSNQPQHF

d_call: -
clone_size: -
j_call: TRBJ2-3
v_call: TRBV7-9
cdr3_nt: TGTGCCAGCAGCTCCGCCGGGGTAGGTAGCACAGATACGCAGTATTTT
cdr3_aa: CASSSAGVGSTDTQYF

d_call: -
clone_size: -
j_call: TRBJ1-1
v_call: TRBV12-3/TRBV12-4
cdr3_nt: TGTGCCAGCAGTTTAGCGCGGAGAGGGGAAGCTTTCTTT
cdr3_aa: CASSLARRGEAFF

d_call: TRBD1
clone_size: -
j_call: TRBJ1-6
v_call: TRBV5-1
cdr3_nt: TGCGCCAGCAGCCTAGGACAGGTAGAATCACCCCTCCACTTT
cdr3_aa: CASSLGQVESPLHF

d_call: TRBD1
clone_size: -
j_call: TRBJ1-4
v_call: TRBV7-2
cdr3_nt: TGTGCCAGCAGCTTATATGGACAGGGAGTTGCAACTAATGAAAAACTGTTTTTT
cdr3_aa: CASSLYGQGVATNEKLFF